A single sample is the source of the 4 T cell receptor beta chains below, sequenced in a study of identical twins. TCRdb reanalysed the 5' RACE reads using MiXCR and keeps one entry per CDR3 protein. The sample carries about 260,000 distinct CDR3 sequences, 5.5% to 8% recorded once. The sample also formed part of further work on yellow fever vaccine responses in identical twins.

The specimen was memory (CD45RO+) T cells sorted from blood. The source of these receptors is a woman younger than 30 in good health.

This clonotype was found a few times. J is TRBJ2-7 and V is TRBV5-5; the D is unclear. Trimming took off 2 bases at V and 0 bases at J, with 9 bases between the two ends. Germline loops: CDR1 SGHKS, CDR2 YYEKEE (reference sequence). This CDR3 is 14 amino acids long. Here the CDR3 reads CASSLSASSYEQYF. In DNA form, the CDR3 reads TGTGCCAGCAGCTTATCGGCGAGCTCCTACGAGCAGTACTTC.

Many counts were recorded for this clonotype. CDR3 amino acids: CASSQVLLLTDTQYF. For the CDR3, the DNA is TGTGCCAGCAGCCAAGTCCTCCTCCTCACAGATACGCAGTATTTT. J is TRBJ2-3 and V is TRBV3-1; no definite D call. V was clipped by 1 base and J by 2 bases, with 10 bases between them. The CDR3 is 15 amino acids. The germline V gene has CDR1 LGHDT and CDR2 YNNKEL (reference sequence).

Concerning this clonotype itself: This may arise from a read error, as a much more abundant clone is one base away. The chain employs TRBV5-1 and TRBJ2-3; no clear D. The V gene's germline CDR1 is SGHRS and CDR2 YFSETQ. This CDR3 comprises 14 residues. CDR3 DNA: TGCTCCAGCAGCTTGACACCAGACTCGGATACGCAGTATTTT. This gives the protein CSSSLTPDSDTQYF.

This clonotype was detected many times. The V and J genes are TRBV5-6 and TRBJ1-2; no clear D. Germline V lookup: CDR1 SGHDT, CDR2 YYEEEE. The V and J ends lost 0 bases and 0 bases respectively, with 6 bases between them. The CDR3 loop spans 14 amino acids. The CDR3 loop is CASSLARTNYGYTF. CDR3 bases: TGTGCCAGCAGCTTGGCGCGTACTAACTATGGCTACACCTTC.